These 11 T cell receptor beta chains were all obtained from the same sample, sequenced in a study of T-cell reconstitution after alpha-beta-depleted transplantation in children. Preparation of the TCRbeta library involved a method that used unique molecular identifiers. Each CDR3 protein is one row after TCRdb ran MiXCR on the PCR reads. The sample shows about 600,000 distinct CDR3 sequences, about 10% of them seen only once. The material sequenced was PBMCs from the stem cell graft donor, taken from the stem cell graft. Source of these receptors: a human donor who donated a stem cell graft to a child with acute myeloid leukemia.

V and J are TRBV12-5 and TRBJ2-5, with D tentatively TRBD2 (5 bases). The V end was cut by 1 base, the J end by 5 bases, with 17 bases between. This CDR3 spans 16 amino acids. Germline loops: CDR1 LGHNT, CDR2 FRNRAP. CDR3 sequence reads: CASGLGARAGGETQYF. DNA for the CDR3: TGTGCTAGTGGTTTGGGGGCCCGGGCGGGTGGGGAGACCCAGTACTTC.

The chain combines TRBV20-1 with TRBJ1-2; D is ambiguous. Germline CDR1 DFQATT, CDR2 SNEGSKA (reference sequence). The CDR3 spans 8 residues. The CDR3 region is CRVDGYTF. The CDR3 DNA sequence: TGCAGGGTAGATGGCTACACCTTC.

This clonotype was observed a few times. This sequence joins TRBV5-1 and TRBJ2-3; D not resolved. The V and J ends lost 4 bases and 4 bases respectively, with 13 bases between them. Germline V CDR1 and CDR2: SGHRS, YFSETQ. The CDR3 spans 14 residues. The CDR3 coding sequence is TGCGCCAGCAGCCTGACTCCCTGGGCAGATACGCAGTATTTT. Translating gives CASSLTPWADTQYF.

This clonotype was counted at least ten times. The CDR3 nucleotides are TGCAGCGTTGTGCTCCCCAAGAAGGAGATAGACGAGCAGTACTTC. This gives the protein CSVVLPKKEIDEQYF. The chain combines TRBV29-1 with TRBJ2-7; D is unclear. This CDR3 is 15 amino acids long. With 4 bases removed from V and 5 bases from J, the gap between germline ends came to 21 bases. CDR1 and CDR2 (germline): SQVTM, ANQGSEA.

This clonotype was observed a few times. This rearrangement joins TRBV7-9 to TRBJ2-7; 7 nucleotides align to TRBD1. The J segment lost 7 bases and the V segment lost 7 bases, leaving 10 bases of the junction unmatched. This CDR3 has 13 residues. The germline gives CDR1 SEHNR, CDR2 FQNEAQ (reference sequence). The CDR3 reads CASTALTGDEQYF. The DNA for the CDR3 is TGTGCCAGCACAGCGCTTACAGGGGATGAGCAGTACTTC.

The sample holds a few counts of this clonotype. J is TRBJ2-1 and V is TRBV4-1, with D unclear. Germline V gene sequence: CDR1 MGHRA, CDR2 YSYEKL. This CDR3 is built from 15 residues. Trimming took 4 bases from V and 1 from J, leaving 11 bases between them. CDR3 DNA: TGCGCCAGCAGCCCCCCCTTAAGGTCCTACAATGAGCAGTTCTTC. This translates into CASSPPLRSYNEQFF.

The rearrangement joins TRBV18 to TRBJ2-1; D unclear. V dropped 2 bases and J dropped 3 bases, with 11 bases sitting between them. The CDR3 is 15 amino acids. The germline V gene encodes CDR1 KGHSH and CDR2 LQKENI. CDR3: CASSPSATFYNEQFF. The CDR3 DNA follows: TGTGCCAGCTCACCATCGGCGACCTTCTACAATGAGCAGTTCTTC.

The V call is TRBV28, the J call TRBJ2-1, with TRBD2 matching 11 bases. Trimming cost V 5 bases and J 12 bases; bases outside gene matches: 12. CDR1 is MDHEN, CDR2 SYDVKM, per germline. This CDR3 spans 15 amino acids. As DNA, the CDR3 is TGTGCCAGCAGTACTCCGGGACTAGCGGCCCCGGGGCAGTTCTTC. Translation: CASSTPGLAAPGQFF.

This clonotype was picked up many times. DNA for the CDR3: TGTGCCAGCAGTTTATCTGAGGGCACAGATACGCAGTATTTT. Translated: CASSLSEGTDTQYF. The rearrangement joins TRBV27 to TRBJ2-3; unclear D gene. The ends were cut back, 0 bases at V and 1 base at J, with 5 bases in the middle. This CDR3 is built from 14 residues. Germline V gives CDR1 MNHEY, CDR2 SMNVEV (reference sequence).

This clonotype was recorded many times. V usage is TRBV5-1 and J usage is TRBJ2-1; 7 positions agree with TRBD2. V shed 6 bases, J shed 1 base, and the junction held 7 bases outside the gene matches. Germline V CDR1 and CDR2: SGHRS, YFSETQ. This CDR3 comprises 15 residues. CDR3 bases: TGCGCCAGCACCGTAACGGGAGGTTCCTACAATGAGCAGTTCTTC. Protein product: CASTVTGGSYNEQFF.

This clonotype was counted at least ten times. The CDR3 loop reads CAISESRTSGKVNNEQFF. In DNA, the CDR3 is TGTGCCATCAGTGAGTCCCGGACTAGCGGGAAAGTGAACAATGAGCAGTTCTTC. The rearrangement uses TRBV10-3 and TRBJ2-1; TRBD2 agrees at 12 bases. V shed 0 bases and J 5 bases; nucleotides not matched to a gene: 8. Germline CDR1 ENHRY, CDR2 SYGVKD. The CDR3 loop spans 18 amino acids.